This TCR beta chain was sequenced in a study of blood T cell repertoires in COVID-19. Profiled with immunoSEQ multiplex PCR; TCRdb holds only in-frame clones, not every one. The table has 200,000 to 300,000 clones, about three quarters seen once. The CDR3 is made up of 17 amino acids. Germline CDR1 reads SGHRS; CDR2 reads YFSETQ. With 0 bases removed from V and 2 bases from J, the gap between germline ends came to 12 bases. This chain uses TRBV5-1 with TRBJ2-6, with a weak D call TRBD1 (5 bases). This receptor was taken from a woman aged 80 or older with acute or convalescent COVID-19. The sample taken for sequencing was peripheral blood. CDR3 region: CASSLVQGSPGANVLTF. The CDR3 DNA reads TGCGCCAGCAGCTTGGTCCAGGGCTCGCCTGGGGCCAACGTCCTGACTTTC.